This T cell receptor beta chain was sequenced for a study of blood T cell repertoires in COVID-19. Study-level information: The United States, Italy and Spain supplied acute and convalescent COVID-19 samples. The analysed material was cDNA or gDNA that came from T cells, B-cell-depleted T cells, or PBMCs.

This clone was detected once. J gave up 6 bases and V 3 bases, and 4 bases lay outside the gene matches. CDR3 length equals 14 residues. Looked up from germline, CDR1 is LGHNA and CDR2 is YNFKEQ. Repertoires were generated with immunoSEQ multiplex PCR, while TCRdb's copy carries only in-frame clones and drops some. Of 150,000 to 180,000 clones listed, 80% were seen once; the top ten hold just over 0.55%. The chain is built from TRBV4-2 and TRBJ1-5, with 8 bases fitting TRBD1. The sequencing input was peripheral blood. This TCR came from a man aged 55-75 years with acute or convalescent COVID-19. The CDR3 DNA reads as TGTGCCAGCAGCCATCAGGGGGCGGGTCAGCCCCAGCATTTT. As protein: CASSHQGAGQPQHF.